This TCR beta chain was identified in a study of cytomegalovirus exposure and HLA in healthy donors. Study details: From donors who were HLA-typed, an early data release held 70 million to 90 million unique TCRs.

In its sample, this clone was seen once. Its antigen is not identified. This CDR3 comprises 14 residues. Germline CDR1 is SGDLS and CDR2 is YYNGEE. V lost 1 base, J lost 3 bases, and 2 bases stayed unmatched. Whole-study results and caveats: In an earlier analysis, in approximately 630 donors, most V segments appeared productive either ~87% or ~30% of the time.

The PCR was carried out with 60 Vbeta primers and 13 Jbeta primers. Produced via immunoSEQ multiplex PCR; TCRdb's table is partial and in-frame only. The sample has 130,000 to 150,000 clones, roughly 75% seen once. The rearrangement links TRBV9 to TRBJ2-7, with TRBD2 identical over 9 bases. The material sequenced was PBMCs. This clonotype was sampled from a man aged 40-55 years in good health and CMV-seropositive. CDR3 nucleotides: TGTGCCAGCAGCGTAAGTAGCGGGGGCTACGAGCAGTACTTC. Protein: CASSVSSGGYEQYF.